One and the same sample provided the 26 T cell receptor beta chains below, sequenced in a study of cytomegalovirus exposure and HLA in healthy donors. The PCR employed 60 Vbeta primers together with 13 Jbeta primers. Some clones are missing from TCRdb's copy, which holds only in-frame ones; the method was immunoSEQ multiplex PCR. The sample contains about 190,000 clones, over 60% of which appear only once. The sample was PBMCs. Receptors originate from a man younger than 40 in good health and CMV-seropositive.

As to this clone: This sample also contains other DNA sequences that code for the same CDR3. The chain links TRBV9 to TRBJ2-1, with TRBD2 matching over 9 bases. CDR1 SGDLS and CDR2 YYNGEE come from the germline V gene. V was pared by 3 bases and J by 6 bases, with 4 bases of the junction left unmatched. This CDR3 is built from 14 residues. The CDR3 spells CASSAGTSSNEQFF. The CDR3, as DNA: TGTGCCAGCAGCGCCGGGACTAGCAGCAATGAGCAGTTCTTC. Together with reference TRBV9 and TRBJ2-1, the CDR3 gives the full variable domain: DSGVTQTPKHLITATGQRVTLRCSPRSGDLSVYWYQQSLDQGLQFLIQYYNGEERAKGNILERFSAQQFPDLHSELNLSSLELGDSALYFCASSAGTSSNEQFFGPGTRLTVL.

Only one count was recorded for this clone. The V call is TRBV7-2, the J call TRBJ2-2, with 11 bases identical to TRBD2. Unmatched junction bases numbered 7, after V lost 5 bases and J lost 8 bases. Germline loops: CDR1 SGHTA, CDR2 FQGNSA. The CDR3 is 15 amino acids. The CDR3 is CASSNSGRAAGELFF. CDR3 nucleotide sequence: TGTGCCAGCAGCAATAGCGGGAGGGCCGCTGGGGAGCTGTTTTTT.

The V and J genes are TRBV11-2 and TRBJ2-2, with D possibly being TRBD1 (6 bases). Germline V CDR1 and CDR2: SGHAT, FQNNGV. V was pared by 5 bases and J by 6 bases, with 19 bases between. This CDR3 contains 16 residues. The CDR3 DNA follows: TGTGCCAGCAGCCCAGGGGTCTACGTCGGGGCCGGGGAGCTGTTTTTT. Residues: CASSPGVYVGAGELFF.

This clone occurred a few times. The chain carries TRBV5-4 and TRBJ1-4; TRBD1 aligns across 8 bases. The CDR3 sequence is 15 residues long. V was clipped by 0 bases and J by 8 bases; unmatched bases: 6. CDR1 SGHNT and CDR2 YYREEE come from the germline V gene (reference sequence). CDR3 in amino acids: CASSLAQGVREKLFF. CDR3 bases: TGTGCCAGCAGCTTGGCACAGGGGGTAAGAGAAAAACTGTTTTTT.

This clone was seen more than once but under ten times. The rearrangement joins TRBV6-6 to TRBJ2-2, with 7 bases aligning to TRBD2. CDR1 is MNHNY, CDR2 SVGAGI, per germline (reference sequence). The V gene end was trimmed by 6 bases and the J gene end by 6 bases; junction bases not matched to a gene: 10. This CDR3 has 15 amino acids. Written as DNA, the CDR3 is TGTGCCAGCAGCCCTTCGACTAGCTACGCCGGGGAGCTGTTTTTT. It yields the protein CASSPSTSYAGELFF.

The chain carries TRBV4-1 and TRBJ2-1; a weak D match, TRBD2 (6 bases). Germline CDR1 reads MGHRA; CDR2 reads YSYEKL. The CDR3 length is 16 residues. V lost 0 bases and J lost 0, with 9 bases in between. The CDR3 loop reads CASSQETAGSYNEQFF. The CDR3, as DNA: TGCGCCAGCAGCCAAGAGACAGCGGGCTCCTACAATGAGCAGTTCTTC.

CDR3 in DNA: TGTGCCAGTTCGGTAGCGGGAAGCACAGATACGCAGTATTTT. Protein product: CASSVAGSTDTQYF. This chain connects TRBV19 to TRBJ2-3; 8 bases agree with TRBD2. J was trimmed by 0 bases and V by 8 bases; bases with no gene match: 4. The CDR3 is 14 amino acids. The germline V gene has CDR1 LNHDA and CDR2 SQIVND (reference sequence). The full variable domain, its missing parts supplied by reference TRBV19 and TRBJ2-3, is DGGITQSPKYLFRKEGQNVTLSCEQNLNHDAMYWYRQDPGQGLRLIYYSQIVNDFQKGDIAEGYSVSREKKESFPLTVTSAQKNPTAFYLCASSVAGSTDTQYFGPGTRLTVL.

J is TRBJ2-7 and V is TRBV5-4, with TRBD1 matching over 9 bases. CDR1 is SGHNT, CDR2 YYREEE, per germline (reference sequence). This CDR3 contains 17 residues. Losses at the gene ends were 0 bases for V and 2 bases for J; bases not matched to a gene: 9. CDR3 protein: CASSLGAPGQGTYEQYF. As DNA, the CDR3 is TGTGCCAGCAGCTTGGGGGCCCCGGGACAGGGAACCTACGAGCAGTACTTC.

The V call is TRBV4-2, the J call TRBJ2-3; 7 nucleotides agree with TRBD2. With 6 bases clipped from V and 0 bases from J, the junction kept 9 bases outside the gene matches. The germline CDR1 and CDR2 sequences are LGHNA and YNFKEQ. The CDR3 spans 16 residues. As DNA, the CDR3 is TGTGCCAGCAGTTTTCGTGGGAGGGCTAGCACAGATACGCAGTATTTT. It specifies CASSFRGRASTDTQYF.

The CDR3 bases are TGTGCCAGCAGTTTACTTGGAGGACATCAGCCCCAGCATTTT. It yields the protein CASSLLGGHQPQHF. The chain combines TRBV27 with TRBJ1-5; D remains ambiguous. The CDR3 loop spans 14 amino acids. The germline V gene encodes CDR1 MNHEY and CDR2 SMNVEV (reference sequence). V was trimmed by 2 bases and J by 5 bases, leaving 10 bases between them.

The rearrangement links TRBV6-5 to TRBJ2-1; 7 bases match TRBD2. Germline loops: CDR1 MNHEY, CDR2 SVGAGI. Unmatched junction bases numbered 9, after V lost 2 bases and J lost 8 bases. The CDR3 sequence is 15 residues long. The CDR3 DNA reads TGTGCCAGCAGTTACGGAGCGGGGAGAAGCTATGAGCAGTTCTTC. As protein: CASSYGAGRSYEQFF.

There are a few counts of this clone. The chain employs TRBV19 and TRBJ2-2; 9 bases are a match to TRBD1. The CDR3 sequence is 15 residues long. The V segment lost 5 bases and the J segment 7 bases; nucleotides outside the gene matches: 8. CDR1 is LNHDA, CDR2 SQIVND, per germline (reference sequence). The CDR3 reads CASSVTGGVGGELFF. CDR3 in DNA: TGTGCCAGTAGTGTAACAGGGGGCGTGGGCGGGGAGCTGTTTTTT.

The chain is built from TRBV7-6 and TRBJ1-2, with no clear D. CDR1 SGHVS and CDR2 FNYEAQ come from the germline V gene. Trimming removed 5 bases from V and 1 base from J, with 20 bases in between. The CDR3 is 17 amino acids. The CDR3 coding sequence is TGTGCCAGCAGCAGTAGAGCGTCGGGAACTTATAACTATGGCTACACCTTC. It codes for CASSSRASGTYNYGYTF.

This clone was counted a few times. The rearrangement joins TRBV10-3 to TRBJ1-2; 10 bases are a match to TRBD1. The CDR3 runs 19 residues. Germline V lookup: CDR1 ENHRY, CDR2 SYGVKD. V lost 7 bases, J lost 4 bases, and 21 bases stayed unmatched. Written as DNA, the CDR3 is TGTGCCATCACTGAAGGATTAGGGACAGGGGCCGCCGGGCCCTATGGCTACACCTTC. It encodes CAITEGLGTGAAGPYGYTF.

Details on this clone: In the same sample, other DNA sequences code for this CDR3. V is TRBV6-1 and J is TRBJ2-7, with a tentative D call TRBD1 (5 bases). CDR1 is MNHNS and CDR2 is SASEGT in the germline V gene. The CDR3 runs to 15 residues. The germline V and J ends were trimmed by 1 base and 0 bases, with 10 bases remaining between them. The CDR3 sequence is CASSEGQGSSYEQYF. CDR3 nucleotides: TGTGCCAGCAGTGAAGGCCAGGGTAGCTCCTACGAGCAGTACTTC.

This clone was detected a few times. V usage is TRBV27 and J usage is TRBJ2-7; maybe TRBD1 (8 bases). Germline loops: CDR1 MNHEY, CDR2 SMNVEV (reference sequence). This CDR3 has 15 residues. V lost 4 bases to trimming and J lost 7 bases, with 20 bases between them. The CDR3 region has the DNA TGTGCCAGCAGTTCTGGACAGGGAGGGGCCAGGGAGCAGTACTTC. Protein: CASSSGQGGAREQYF.

This clone showed up just a few times. The rearrangement links TRBV18 to TRBJ2-3; no clear D gene. The CDR3 runs 17 residues. Per the germline V gene, CDR1 is KGHSH and CDR2 is LQKENI. Between the trimmed V and J ends, which lost 3 bases and 1 base, there was a span of 17 bases. CDR3 DNA sequence: TGTGCCAGCTCACCTCAGAGGCTAACAAGCGGCACAGATACGCAGTATTTT. Amino acid sequence: CASSPQRLTSGTDTQYF. Complete variable domain (other parts from reference TRBV18 and TRBJ2-3): NAGVMQNPRHLVRRRGQEARLRCSPMKGHSHVYWYRQLPEEGLKFMVYLQKENIIDESGMPKERFSAEFPKEGPSILRIQQVVRGDSAAYFCASSPQRLTSGTDTQYFGPGTRLTVL.

The rearrangement uses TRBV29-1 and TRBJ2-1; unclear D gene. The CDR3 length is 13 residues. V lost 4 bases and J lost 0, with 7 bases in between. The germline V gene encodes CDR1 SQVTM and CDR2 ANQGSEA. The CDR3 protein is CSVVPVSYNEQFF. The DNA for the CDR3 is TGCAGCGTTGTCCCGGTCTCCTACAATGAGCAGTTCTTC.

The chain recombines TRBV19 with TRBJ2-5; D not certain. This CDR3 contains 13 residues. Germline V gives CDR1 LNHDA, CDR2 SQIVND (reference sequence). V shed 5 bases and J shed 6 bases, with 13 bases lying between them. The CDR3 region has the DNA TGTGCCAGTAGTGACACCGACAAGCAGACCCAGTACTTC. It codes for CASSDTDKQTQYF.

The chain links TRBV9 to TRBJ2-7; the D gene is possibly TRBD1 (6 bases). CDR1 and CDR2 (germline): SGDLS, YYNGEE. The CDR3 totals 15 residues. The V end was cut by 0 bases, the J end by 4 bases, with 14 bases between. The CDR3 DNA sequence: TGTGCCAGCAGCGTAGTACCAGGGGATTTATACGAGCAGTACTTC. Its protein product is CASSVVPGDLYEQYF.

This chain uses TRBV11-2 with TRBJ1-2, with 7 bases aligning to TRBD1. CDR1 and CDR2 from the germline V gene are SGHAT and FQNNGV. With V trimmed by 5 bases and J by 7 bases, 7 bases remained unmatched. This CDR3 has 13 amino acids. CDR3 sequence (DNA): TGTGCCAGCAGCCGGACAGGATTAGGTGGCTACACCTTC. Translated: CASSRTGLGGYTF.

The CDR3 nucleotides read TGTGCCAGCACCGTCCCAGGGCGCGGCTACACCTTC. It specifies CASTVPGRGYTF. The J gene is TRBJ1-2, the V gene TRBV28; the D gene is possibly TRBD1 (5 bases). The V gene's germline CDR1 is MDHEN and CDR2 SYDVKM. The CDR3 has 12 residues. V lost 7 bases, J lost 8 bases, and 14 bases lay in between.

CDR3 amino acids: CASSLRDTDRYGYTF. Here the CDR3 DNA reads TGTGCCAGCAGCCTCCGGGACACCGACCGGTATGGCTACACCTTC. The genes are TRBV7-2 and TRBJ1-2; possibly TRBD1 for D (6 bases). V was clipped by 5 bases and J by 5 bases, with 18 bases between them. The germline gives CDR1 SGHTA, CDR2 FQGNSA. The CDR3 is 15 residues long.

The chain couples TRBV7-3 to TRBJ1-2; D is unresolved. The CDR3 loop spans 13 amino acids. V lost 5 bases and J 4 bases, leaving 11 bases between the germline ends. Germline V gene sequence: CDR1 SGHTA, CDR2 FQGTGA. The CDR3 region has the DNA TGTGCCAGCAGCCCGGACTGGAGCTATGGCTACACCTTC. Translation: CASSPDWSYGYTF.

In this sample, this clone turned up a few times. This chain links TRBV7-2 with TRBJ2-1; 9 nucleotides line up with TRBD2. CDR3 length: 17 amino acids. Losses at the gene ends were 0 bases for V and 7 bases for J; bases not matched to a gene: 10. CDR1 and CDR2 (germline): SGHTA, FQGNSA. CDR3: CASSLAPAGGIPNEQFF. DNA of the CDR3: TGTGCCAGCAGCTTAGCCCCGGCGGGAGGGATACCAAATGAGCAGTTCTTC.

The chain links TRBV30 to TRBJ2-7, with D hard to call. Germline V lookup: CDR1 GTSNPN, CDR2 SVGIG (reference sequence). The CDR3 loop spans 12 amino acids. The V gene lost 1 base and the J gene lost 4 bases, with 8 bases spanning the gap. The CDR3 DNA follows: TGTGCCTGGAGTGGCGAAGTTTACGAGCAGTACTTC. Protein: CAWSGEVYEQYF.